The 32 T cell receptor beta chains presented below share a single source sample, sequenced in a study of blood T cells in healthy people across ages. Through a sample-barcoded 5' primer and a J-beta primer mix, a second PCR was run for roughly 6 to 11 cycles. TCRdb redid the calling of the 5' RACE reads with MiXCR, one entry per CDR3 protein. The sample lists about a million distinct CDR3 sequences; 40% to 60% were seen once. The sample was blood. The receptors stem from a man aged 30-40 years in good health.

The chain couples TRBV7-3 to TRBJ1-1; D possibly corresponds to TRBD1 (6 bases). The germline CDR1 and CDR2 sequences are SGHTA and FQGTGA. The CDR3 sequence is 15 residues long. Trimming stripped 4 bases from V and 0 bases from J, with 12 bases between. The CDR3 spells CASSSLDRMNTEAFF. CDR3 in DNA: TGTGCCAGCAGCTCGCTTGACAGGATGAACACTGAAGCTTTCTTT.

This clonotype was seen a handful of times. The chain has TRBV20-1 and TRBJ2-3, with D perhaps TRBD1 (6 bases). V was cut by 2 bases and J by 4 bases, with 16 bases left in between. The CDR3 sequence is 15 residues long. Germline V CDR1 and CDR2: DFQATT, SNEGSKA (reference sequence). The CDR3 coding sequence is TGCAGTGCTAGAAATCCAGGGGTAGTCGCAGATACGCAGTATTTT. It encodes CSARNPGVVADTQYF.

V usage is TRBV7-9 and J usage is TRBJ1-4; the match to TRBD1 covers 7 bases. Germline values: CDR1 SEHNR, CDR2 FQNEAQ (reference sequence). Losses at the gene ends were 4 bases for V and 0 bases for J; bases not matched to a gene: 11. The CDR3 is 18 amino acids. This CDR3 is CASSSDGTVSPTNEKLFF. CDR3 sequence (DNA): TGTGCCAGCAGCTCTGACGGGACAGTTTCCCCAACTAATGAAAAACTGTTTTTT. The full variable domain, with the rest looked up from reference TRBV7-9 and TRBJ1-4, is DTGVSQNPRHKITKRGQNVTFRCDPISEHNRLYWYRQTLGQGPEFLTYFQNEAQLEKSRLLSDRFSAERPKGSFSTLEIQRTEQGDSAMYLCASSSDGTVSPTNEKLFFGSGTQLSVL.

This clonotype came up a few times. The CDR3 DNA sequence: TGTGCCCTGTCCCCGGGGGGAACTAATGAAAAACTGTTTTTT. Its protein product is CALSPGGTNEKLFF. This sequence joins TRBV28 and TRBJ1-4; tentative D call: TRBD1 (5 bases). Germline lookup yields CDR1 MDHEN and CDR2 SYDVKM. With 11 bases removed from V and 1 base from J, the gap between germline ends came to 14 bases. CDR3 length equals 14 residues.

The chain carries TRBV12-5 and TRBJ2-1; possibly TRBD1 or TRBD2 for D (5 bases each). The CDR3 is made up of 14 amino acids. V was shortened by 7 bases and J by 0 bases, with 10 bases between the two germline ends. Germline V gene sequence: CDR1 LGHNT, CDR2 FRNRAP. CDR3 protein: CASAEGSSYNEQFF. The CDR3 coding sequence is TGTGCTAGTGCCGAGGGGAGCTCCTACAATGAGCAGTTCTTC.

The CDR3 sequence is CASSESRGYTF. The CDR3 DNA reads as TGTGCCAGCAGCGAATCCCGGGGCTACACCTTC. The chain couples TRBV13 to TRBJ1-2; no reliable D call. Germline V CDR1 and CDR2: PRHDT, FYEKMQ (reference sequence). The V and J ends lost 5 bases and 8 bases respectively, with 9 bases between them. The CDR3 is 11 amino acids. The variable domain in full, completed from reference TRBV13 and TRBJ1-2, reads AAGVIQSPRHLIKEKRETATLKCYPIPRHDTVYWYQQGPGQDPQFLISFYEKMQSDKGSIPDRFSAQQFSDYHSELNMSSLELGDSALYFCASSESRGYTFGSGTRLTVV.

The chain recombines TRBV29-1 with TRBJ1-5, with D possibly matching TRBD1 (6 bases). Germline V lookup: CDR1 SQVTM, CDR2 ANQGSEA. Between the trimmed V and J ends, which lost 4 bases and 6 bases, there was a span of 13 bases. The CDR3 is made up of 13 amino acids. CDR3 loop: CSVAAGEAQPQHF. DNA for the CDR3: TGCAGCGTTGCGGCAGGGGAGGCTCAGCCCCAGCATTTT.

The chain joins TRBV28 to TRBJ2-7; D possibly matches TRBD1 or TRBD2 (6 bases each). CDR3 length: 16 amino acids. Trimming pared 4 bases from V and 0 bases from J, leaving 16 bases between. The V gene's germline CDR1 is MDHEN and CDR2 SYDVKM. CDR3 amino acids: CASSSPKGGDSYEQYF. CDR3 nucleotide sequence: TGTGCCAGCAGTTCCCCTAAGGGGGGCGACTCCTACGAGCAGTACTTC.

This clonotype has just a few counts. The gene calls are TRBV7-2 and TRBJ2-7; D is possibly TRBD1 (5 bases). The CDR3 consists of 15 residues. Trimming removed 1 base from V and 3 bases from J, with 13 bases in between. Germline lookup yields CDR1 SGHTA and CDR2 FQGNSA. The CDR3, as DNA: TGTGCCAGCAGCTTAGGGGGCGGCGGATACTACGAGCAGTACTTC. Amino acids: CASSLGGGGYYEQYF.

The chain carries TRBV28 and TRBJ1-2, with 8 bases fitting TRBD1. CDR3 size: 14 residues. The junction had 6 bases not matched to a gene; V was cut back by 7 bases and J by 2 bases. CDR1 and CDR2 from the germline V gene are MDHEN and SYDVKM. The CDR3 DNA reads as TGTGCCAGCAACGTGGGACAGGACAACTATGGCTACACCTTC. Residues: CASNVGQDNYGYTF.

V is TRBV6-9 and J is TRBJ2-3; D is perhaps TRBD2 (5 bases). This CDR3 comprises 15 residues. The V gene's germline CDR1 is MNHGY and CDR2 SVAAGI. The ends were cut back, 5 bases at V and 2 bases at J, with 14 bases in the middle. DNA of the CDR3: TGTGCCAGCAGTCCTAAAAAGAGGGACACAGATACGCAGTATTTT. Its translation: CASSPKKRDTDTQYF.

This sequence joins TRBV7-2 and TRBJ1-5; perhaps TRBD1 as D (5 bases). Trimming removed 2 bases from V and 0 bases from J, with 11 bases in between. CDR3 size: 16 residues. Germline loops: CDR1 SGHTA, CDR2 FQGNSA. The CDR3 region is CASSLRGGNSNQPQHF. The CDR3 DNA is TGTGCCAGCAGCTTACGGGGGGGAAATAGCAATCAGCCCCAGCATTTT.

The rearrangement uses TRBV12-3 or TRBV12-4 and TRBJ1-5; TRBD1 agrees at 7 bases. This CDR3 region has 17 residues. The V segment lost 6 bases and the J segment 7 bases; nucleotides outside the gene matches: 18. The CDR3 nucleotides are TGTGCCAGCAGCCAAGGGTCCTGGACAGGTCTTCAGCAGCCCCAGCATTTT. It codes for CASSQGSWTGLQQPQHF.

CDR3 sequence: CASRVKGNQDEQFF. The CDR3 DNA reads TGCGCCAGCAGGGTCAAGGGGAATCAAGATGAGCAGTTCTTC. The chain carries TRBV4-1 and TRBJ2-1; a possible D gene is TRBD1 (5 bases). The germline V gene encodes CDR1 MGHRA and CDR2 YSYEKL. CDR3 length equals 14 residues. With 6 bases removed from V and 8 bases from J, the gap between germline ends came to 17 bases.

This clonotype showed up many times. V usage is TRBV7-9 and J usage is TRBJ2-2; D is undetermined. This CDR3 is built from 14 residues. V shed 1 base and J shed 1 base, with 4 bases lying between them. The germline gives CDR1 SEHNR, CDR2 FQNEAQ (reference sequence). The CDR3 here is CASSLVLNTGELFF. The CDR3 DNA follows: TGTGCCAGCAGCTTAGTTCTGAACACCGGGGAGCTGTTTTTT. Complete variable domain (other parts from reference TRBV7-9 and TRBJ2-2): DTGVSQNPRHKITKRGQNVTFRCDPISEHNRLYWYRQTLGQGPEFLTYFQNEAQLEKSRLLSDRFSAERPKGSFSTLEIQRTEQGDSAMYLCASSLVLNTGELFFGEGSRLTVL.

V and J are TRBV9 and TRBJ2-2, with 7 bases aligning to TRBD1. CDR1 is SGDLS and CDR2 is YYNGEE in the germline V gene. Germline trimming cut 3 bases from V and 2 bases from J; bases unmatched to any gene: 4. The CDR3 covers 15 residues. The chain's CDR3 is CASSAGQLNTGELFF. CDR3 nucleotide sequence: TGTGCCAGCAGCGCGGGACAGCTTAACACCGGGGAGCTGTTTTTT.

This chain links TRBV3-1 with TRBJ2-5; 7 bases line up with TRBD2. CDR1 and CDR2 (germline): LGHDT, YNNKEL (reference sequence). V trimming: 10 bases; J trimming: 5 bases; junction bases outside the gene matches: 7. The CDR3 has 12 amino acids. As DNA, the CDR3 is TGTGCCACCTCAGGACTAGAGGAGACCCAGTACTTC. Translated: CATSGLEETQYF.

The J gene is TRBJ2-7, the V gene TRBV5-4; 8 nucleotides match TRBD2. The CDR3 is made up of 14 amino acids. CDR1 and CDR2 (germline): SGHNT, YYREEE (reference sequence). V dropped 4 bases and J dropped 4; count of bases not matched to a gene: 7. For the CDR3, the DNA is TGTGCCAGCAGCCAGACTAGCGCTCCTTACGAGCAGTACTTC. As protein: CASSQTSAPYEQYF.

The chain has TRBV13 and TRBJ1-1; D remains unclear. This CDR3 region has 14 residues. CDR1 and CDR2 from the germline V gene are PRHDT and FYEKMQ (reference sequence). V dropped 4 bases and J dropped 5 bases, with 14 bases sitting between them. The CDR3 region is CASSSGVPHTEAFF. The CDR3 region has the DNA TGTGCCAGCAGCTCCGGGGTTCCTCATACTGAAGCTTTCTTT.

The V gene is TRBV6-2 or TRBV6-3, the J gene TRBJ2-2; maybe TRBD1 (6 bases). Germline CDR1 is MNHEY and CDR2 is SVGEGT. This CDR3 has 15 amino acids. V lost 7 bases and J 2 bases, leaving 14 bases between the germline ends. The CDR3 DNA reads TGTGCCAGCACCTCACTAGGGGGAAACACCGGGGAGCTGTTTTTT. Translating it yields CASTSLGGNTGELFF.

J is TRBJ2-1 and V is TRBV29-1; the D gene is possibly TRBD1 (6 bases). V was pared by 5 bases and J by 3 bases, with 17 bases between. This CDR3 region has 15 residues. CDR1 SQVTM and CDR2 ANQGSEA come from the germline V gene. CDR3 protein: CSVRGGPTGYNEQFF. The CDR3 bases are TGCAGCGTTCGAGGGGGACCTACCGGCTACAATGAGCAGTTCTTC.

This clonotype has only a few counts. The chain recombines TRBV3-1 with TRBJ1-6, with 8 bases aligning to TRBD1. Germline V gives CDR1 LGHDT, CDR2 YNNKEL (reference sequence). Trimming at V came to 6 bases and at J to 10 bases, leaving 17 bases not matched to a gene. CDR3 length: 17 amino acids. CDR3 residues: CASRYDRGSDIRSPLHF. The CDR3 bases are TGTGCCAGCAGATACGACAGGGGTTCAGATATACGGTCACCCCTCCACTTT.

This clonotype was seen a handful of times. The chain joins TRBV7-3 to TRBJ2-3; 11 bases map to TRBD2. Germline values: CDR1 SGHTA, CDR2 FQGTGA. The CDR3 consists of 17 residues. V shed 7 bases and J 4 bases; nucleotides not matched to a gene: 13. The CDR3 reads CASNLCSGGGNSDTQYF. The DNA for the CDR3 is TGTGCCAGCAATTTGTGTAGCGGGGGGGGTAACTCAGATACGCAGTATTTT.

This clonotype has only a few counts. This chain joins TRBV25-1 and TRBJ2-3; no definite D call. The germline V gene has CDR1 MGHDK and CDR2 SYGVNS. This CDR3 is 13 amino acids long. Trimming took off 8 bases at V and 7 bases at J, with 16 bases between the two ends. The CDR3 is CASVKPSTYTQYF. In DNA form, the CDR3 reads TGTGCCAGCGTTAAACCCTCGACATATACGCAGTATTTT.

The chain is built from TRBV13 and TRBJ1-4; a weak D match, TRBD1 (5 bases). The V end lost 0 bases, the J end lost 4 bases, and 15 bases lay between the germline ends. This CDR3 is 17 amino acids long. Germline V gene lookup returns CDR1 PRHDT and CDR2 FYEKMQ (reference sequence). CDR3 region: CASSLGGRLGGNEKLFF. The CDR3 DNA reads TGTGCCAGCAGCTTAGGAGGACGGCTCGGGGGTAATGAAAAACTGTTTTTT.

The chain combines TRBV27 with TRBJ2-7; TRBD1 aligns across 10 bases. CDR1 and CDR2 from the germline V gene are MNHEY and SMNVEV (reference sequence). With 5 bases clipped from V and 6 bases from J, the junction kept 10 bases outside the gene matches. CDR3 length: 15 residues. The CDR3 is CASSPRGTGVGEQYF. In nucleotides, the CDR3 is TGTGCCAGCAGTCCCAGAGGGACAGGGGTCGGCGAGCAGTACTTC.

The gene calls are TRBV20-1 and TRBJ2-4, with D possibly being TRBD2 (5 bases). The CDR3 sequence is 12 residues long. The V and J ends lost 5 bases and 15 bases respectively, with 20 bases between them. Per the germline V gene, CDR1 is DFQATT and CDR2 is SNEGSKA (reference sequence). The CDR3 DNA reads TGCAGTGCTCCTCAAGCGGCCGACGCGGGGTACTTC. Translation: CSAPQAADAGYF.

This chain connects TRBV3-1 to TRBJ2-3; TRBD1 is a possible D gene (6 bases). The V gene lost 5 bases and the J gene lost 2 bases, with 11 bases spanning the gap. The CDR3 length is 14 residues. Germline V gene data show CDR1 as LGHDT and CDR2 as YNNKEL (reference sequence). CDR3 protein: CASSTRTVTDTQYF. The CDR3 region has the DNA TGTGCCAGCAGCACACGGACAGTCACAGATACGCAGTATTTT.

This clonotype has just a few counts. The rearrangement links TRBV6-2 or TRBV6-3 to TRBJ2-7; possibly TRBD1 for D (5 bases). V was trimmed by 6 bases and J by 2 bases, leaving 11 bases between them. Germline V gene lookup returns CDR1 MNHEY and CDR2 SVGEGT. The CDR3 has 13 residues. For the CDR3, the DNA is TGTGCCAGCAGAACCGACAGACCCTACGAGCAGTACTTC. Translated, it gives CASRTDRPYEQYF.

The chain uses TRBV7-9 and TRBJ2-7; 8 bases agree with TRBD1. CDR1 is SEHNR and CDR2 is FQNEAQ in the germline V gene (reference sequence). CDR3 size: 14 residues. V gave up 7 bases and J gave up 2 bases; unmatched junction bases: 7. CDR3 sequence: CASTHDRGPYEQYF. CDR3 DNA sequence: TGTGCCAGCACTCACGACAGGGGACCCTACGAGCAGTACTTC.

This clonotype was counted only a few times. The rearrangement joins TRBV7-2 to TRBJ2-2, with 9 bases lining up with TRBD2. Looked up from germline, CDR1 is SGHTA and CDR2 is FQGNSA. The CDR3 runs to 16 residues. With V trimmed by 2 bases and J by 7 bases, 8 bases remained unmatched. The CDR3 loop reads CASSLPSGVDGGELFF. The CDR3 region has the DNA TGTGCCAGCAGCTTACCTAGCGGGGTCGACGGCGGGGAGCTGTTTTTT.

The chain carries TRBV3-1 and TRBJ2-1, with D maybe TRBD2 (5 bases). Germline V gene lookup returns CDR1 LGHDT and CDR2 YNNKEL (reference sequence). This CDR3 comprises 17 residues. Trimming took 0 bases from V and 8 from J, leaving 20 bases between them. The CDR3 is CASSQDPFSGTRHEQFF. The CDR3 region has the DNA TGTGCCAGCAGCCAAGACCCGTTTTCGGGAACAAGGCATGAGCAGTTCTTC.